Presented here are 16 T cell receptor beta chains from one specimen sequenced in a study of cytotoxic CD8 clonotypes in ibrutinib-treated CLL. Clones were sequenced by immunoSEQ multiplex PCR, and TCRdb holds only the in-frame ones, with some missing. The table has over 200,000 clones, about four fifths seen once; the top ten hold roughly 10%. The material sequenced was PBMCs, taken after 12 months of ibrutinib treatment. The receptor set was obtained from a human donor with chronic lymphocytic leukemia.

The chain has TRBV9 and TRBJ1-2, with TRBD1 as a possible D gene (6 bases). CDR3 length: 15 residues. CDR1 is SGDLS and CDR2 is YYNGEE in the germline V gene. V was cut by 0 bases and J by 8 bases, with 17 bases left in between. CDR3 region: CASSVAETGLIGYTF. The CDR3 DNA is TGTGCCAGCAGCGTAGCTGAAACAGGGTTGATCGGCTACACCTTC.

This clone was seen a few times. This sequence joins TRBV29-1 and TRBJ1-6; D ambiguous. V was shortened by 8 bases and J by 7 bases, with 15 bases between the two germline ends. The CDR3 is made up of 13 amino acids. CDR1 SQVTM and CDR2 ANQGSEA come from the germline V gene. In DNA form, the CDR3 reads TGCAGCCCCAGTGGTGGAAGAAATTCACCCCTCCACTTT. Encoded protein: CSPSGGRNSPLHF.

The genes are TRBV28 and TRBJ2-7, with TRBD1 matching over 7 bases. The V gene's germline CDR1 is MDHEN and CDR2 SYDVKM. This CDR3 spans 11 amino acids. With 8 bases clipped from V and 6 bases from J, the junction kept 4 bases outside the gene matches. The CDR3 here is CASGQGVEQYF. In DNA, the CDR3 is TGTGCCAGCGGGCAGGGGGTCGAGCAGTACTTC.

This clone came up a few times. V and J are TRBV5-1 and TRBJ1-1; a weak D match, TRBD1 (5 bases). The V gene lost 4 bases and the J gene lost 1 base, with 11 bases spanning the gap. The CDR3 runs to 14 residues. Germline V lookup: CDR1 SGHRS, CDR2 YFSETQ. CDR3 loop: CASSRGGANTEAFF. The CDR3, as DNA: TGCGCCAGCAGCCGGGGAGGGGCGAACACTGAAGCTTTCTTT.

The chain links TRBV19 to TRBJ2-3; maybe TRBD1 (7 bases). Germline values: CDR1 LNHDA, CDR2 SQIVND (reference sequence). V was clipped by 5 bases and J by 1 base, with 16 bases between them. This CDR3 has 16 amino acids. This CDR3 reads CASSPRQGGGTDTQYF. CDR3 nucleotides: TGTGCCAGTAGTCCCCGACAGGGCGGGGGCACAGATACGCAGTATTTT.

The chain uses TRBV10-3 and TRBJ2-1; the match to TRBD2 covers 10 bases. Trimming at V came to 9 bases and at J to 0 bases, leaving 2 bases not matched to a gene. CDR1 ENHRY and CDR2 SYGVKD come from the germline V gene. The CDR3 extends over 14 amino acids. The CDR3 sequence is CAILAGDSYNEQFF. In DNA, the CDR3 is TGTGCCATTCTAGCGGGGGACTCCTACAATGAGCAGTTCTTC.

The chain employs TRBV5-6 and TRBJ1-5, with D perhaps TRBD1 (6 bases). V lost 0 bases to trimming and J lost 5 bases, with 12 bases between them. Looked up from germline, CDR1 is SGHDT and CDR2 is YYEEEE. The CDR3 totals 15 residues. This chain's CDR3 is CASSLAGGRHQPQHF. CDR3 bases: TGTGCCAGCAGCTTGGCGGGGGGCAGGCATCAGCCCCAGCATTTT. The whole variable domain, filled in from reference TRBV5-6 and TRBJ1-5, reads DAGVTQSPTHLIKTRGQQVTLRCSPKSGHDTVSWYQQALGQGPQFIFQYYEEEERQRGNFPDRFSGHQFPNYSSELNVNALLLGDSALYLCASSLAGGRHQPQHFGDGTRLSIL.

This clone was observed a single time. The genes are TRBV6-6 and TRBJ1-5; the D is unclear. Per germline, CDR1 MNHNY and CDR2 SVGAGI (reference sequence). The CDR3 consists of 14 residues. Trimming removed 8 bases from V and 6 bases from J, with 17 bases in between. In DNA form, the CDR3 reads TGTGCCAGCCGGACTCTCCGGGGAAGTCAGCCCCAGCATTTT. Encoded protein: CASRTLRGSQPQHF.

V and J are TRBV27 and TRBJ2-5, with 10 bases fitting TRBD2. The CDR3 runs 18 residues. Looked up from germline, CDR1 is MNHEY and CDR2 is SMNVEV (reference sequence). Trimming removed 5 bases from V and 5 bases from J; junction bases left unmatched: 17. The CDR3 sequence is CASSPTGGVAGGVETQYF. The CDR3 DNA follows: TGTGCCAGCAGTCCCACGGGTGGGGTAGCGGGAGGTGTTGAGACCCAGTACTTC.

The V and J genes are TRBV18 and TRBJ2-2, with D maybe TRBD2 (6 bases). CDR1 and CDR2 (germline): KGHSH, LQKENI. This CDR3 comprises 14 residues. Trimming cost V 1 base and J 4 bases, with 7 bases left between them. This CDR3 is CASSPRGTTGELFF. In DNA, the CDR3 is TGTGCCAGCTCACCACGCGGGACCACCGGGGAGCTGTTTTTT. Using reference TRBV18 and TRBJ2-2 for the parts outside the CDR3, the full variable domain is NAGVMQNPRHLVRRRGQEARLRCSPMKGHSHVYWYRQLPEEGLKFMVYLQKENIIDESGMPKERFSAEFPKEGPSILRIQQVVRGDSAAYFCASSPRGTTGELFFGEGSRLTVL.

The gene calls are TRBV6-5 and TRBJ1-1, with 10 positions matching TRBD1. V lost 3 bases and J lost 3; bases outside the gene matches: 7. Germline CDR1 and CDR2: MNHEY and SVGAGI. CDR3 length: 16 residues. The CDR3 reads CASSYGTGELDTEAFF. DNA for the CDR3: TGTGCCAGCAGTTATGGGACAGGGGAATTGGACACTGAAGCTTTCTTT.

The V and J genes are TRBV4-1 and TRBJ1-1; D not certain. Germline-derived CDR1 and CDR2 are MGHRA and YSYEKL. The CDR3 length is 16 residues. Between the trimmed V and J ends, which lost 3 bases and 4 bases, there was a span of 18 bases. The CDR3 here is CASSQQQHSGSTEAFF. As DNA, the CDR3 is TGCGCCAGCAGCCAGCAACAACATTCGGGGAGCACTGAAGCTTTCTTT.

The chain carries TRBV18 and TRBJ2-7; TRBD1 matches at 10 bases. Unmatched junction bases numbered 6, after V lost 0 bases and J lost 1 base. Germline CDR1 is KGHSH and CDR2 is LQKENI. The CDR3 runs to 17 residues. In DNA, the CDR3 is TGTGCCAGCTCACCACCTACCGGGACAGGGGATTCCTACGAGCAGTACTTC. Protein product: CASSPPTGTGDSYEQYF.

The chain combines TRBV6-1 with TRBJ2-5; D call uncertain. The V gene lost 7 bases and the J gene lost 5 bases, with 11 bases spanning the gap. The CDR3 contains 12 residues. The germline gives CDR1 MNHNS, CDR2 SASEGT. The DNA for the CDR3 is TGTGCCAGCATGGGTCCCGGGGAGACCCAGTACTTC. It specifies CASMGPGETQYF.

The chain couples TRBV27 to TRBJ2-3, with 8 bases lining up with TRBD2. From germline, CDR1 is MNHEY and CDR2 SMNVEV (reference sequence). The CDR3 extends over 19 amino acids. J lost 0 bases, V lost 7 bases, and 18 bases had no gene match. Here the CDR3 DNA reads TGTGCCAGCAAGTTCTTTGGGGGGACTAGTCCAACTAGCACAGATACGCAGTATTTT. Translating it yields CASKFFGGTSPTSTDTQYF.

This clone came up once. The rearrangement joins TRBV7-2 to TRBJ2-3; D is undetermined. Per the germline V gene, CDR1 is SGHTA and CDR2 is FQGNSA. Trimming pared 5 bases from V and 1 base from J, leaving 16 bases between. This CDR3 spans 16 amino acids. The DNA for the CDR3 is TGTGCCAGCAGCCCCTATTCTGCTGATCGCACAGATACGCAGTATTTT. Amino acids: CASSPYSADRTDTQYF.